The entry that follows covers one T cell receptor (beta chain) sequence. Its antigen remains unidentified. Germline CDR1 is SGHTA and CDR2 is FQGTGA. This CDR3 has 16 amino acids. Trimming left V 2 bases short and J 0 bases short, with 10 bases between. For CDR3 and TCR beta VDJ profiling, genomic DNA was the template used. TCRdb redid the calling of the reads with MiXCR, one entry per CDR3 protein. The top ten clones hold 1.1% of a sample with about 160,000 distinct CDR3 sequences, around 40% of them seen once. This sample stems from a study of CD8+CD57+ T cells in acquired aplastic anemia. Study overall: Healthy donors yielded roughly 9.8 million CD4+ cell reads on average. Study observations and caveats: Patients and controls turned out to have roughly 30 CD8+ CDR3 sequences in common. Between the patient and control groups, CD8+ Simpson's diversity did not differ significantly.

The source of this sequence is a human donor in good health. Material: sorted CD4+, CD8+, or CD8+CD57+ T cells (not recorded which) from PBMCs. The rearrangement links TRBV7-3 to TRBJ2-2; possibly TRBD2 for D (5 bases). The CDR3 region is CASSLAAAANTGELFF. Here the CDR3 DNA reads TGTGCCAGCAGCTTAGCAGCGGCGGCGAACACCGGGGAGCTGTTTTTT.